The entry below gives a single T cell receptor (beta chain) sequence along with its context. The antigen it recognizes is unknown. No per-base quality is available; no much larger clone lies one base away. The data belong to a study of regulatory T cells in long-lasting Graves disease (dated by TCRdb to about 2021). Concerning the study at large: Newly diagnosed Graves' disease patients had taken antithyroid drugs for less than 3 months. Persistent Graves' disease patients were compared with newly diagnosed Graves' disease patients by peripheral blood TCR sequencing and RNA sequencing. A total of about 33 samples underwent TCR sequencing, from roughly 13 patients with persistent Graves' disease and approximately 20 patients with newly diagnosed Graves' disease. The study took place in China and was registered as a clinical trial. Overall results and qualifications from the work: Only the TCR beta chain was sequenced and analyzed. The authors acknowledged the small sample size as a limitation that may reduce accuracy. More public clonotypes were shared among persistent patients (roughly 3,000) than among newly diagnosed patients (roughly 960). Peripheral blood alone was examined, since thyroid tissue, which constituted the primary lesion, could not be accessed. Preferential use of TRBV28, TRBJ1-2 and TRBJ2-5 was observed in persistent disease, whereas TRBV20-1 and TRBJ2-1 were favored in newly diagnosed disease. Compared with newly diagnosed patients, patients with persistent Graves' disease had lower TCR Shannon entropy and fewer highly expanded clones, which suggests clonal expansion.

This specimen's time point label, per the study, means: newly diagnosed GD, antithyroid drugs for less than 3 months. RNA was extracted from PBMCs in TRIzol for both TCR sequencing and RNA sequencing. The diagnosis of Graves' disease followed American Thyroid Association guidelines. Patients were recruited from an endocrinology department in Xi'an, China. From each patient, about 9 milliliters of peripheral blood was collected into an EDTA anticoagulant tube. Ficoll Paque Plus density gradient separation was used to isolate PBMCs, and no additional T cell sorting was done. An Agilent 2100 Bioanalyzer and agarose gel were used to check RNA quality, and a NanoDrop 2000 was used to measure RNA concentration. Library creation used multiplex PCR. TCRdb shows the sequencer as Illumina HiSeq 4000. TCR beta libraries were built with iRepertoire HTBI primers and Arm-PCR amplification of CDR3 regions. PCR products were gel purified before sequencing. Per the authors' processing: A total of fewer than 65 TRBV and 14 TRBJ segments were identified across samples and were used for gene usage analysis of CDR3 amino acid clonotypes. COPE and FqMerger were used to merge filtered high-quality paired reads into contigs. BLAST was used to align contigs to the IMGT TRBV, TRBD and TRBJ reference genes, and CDR3 was defined following IMGT. Clonotypes above 0.1% frequency were classified as highly expanded clones. Repertoire diversity was measured by Shannon entropy, and V-J evenness by the Gini coefficient. Public clonotypes were defined as clonotypes shared by more than one individual. The public reads were quality trimmed at Q25 with fastp and then assembled into clones with MiXCR by TCRdb, keeping productive beta chains. All rows with the same CDR3 protein become a single entry with the most common DNA and genes. For this entry, the V and J calls and clone size follow TCRdb and not the study's own pipeline. Recorded for this sample are 350,000 to 450,000 distinct CDR3 sequences; 15% of them occurred a single time. The ten top clones hold around 7.6% of the sample.

The CDR3 has 15 amino acids, counting the end cysteine and phenylalanine. Only CDR3 DNA remains: 45 bases, in frame from the first base. CDR1 MDHEN and CDR2 SYDVKM were looked up in the germline V gene. V is shortened by 5 bases, J by 1 base, and the region joining them spans 15 bases. The sample was also linked to a second study, of T cells in Graves' hyperthyroidism and ophthalmopathy. From that second study: A patient counted as having stable Graves' hyperthyroidism if no progression to ophthalmopathy occurred over 18 months of follow-up. Hyperthyroidism patients were aged 18 to 65 years and newly diagnosed, with disease duration of less than 2 months. Patients with uncontrolled infections, other autoimmune diseases, pregnancy or lactation were excluded. Diagnoses relied on clinical symptoms, serum thyroxine and TRAb, thyroid ultrasound and orbital computed tomography. For the first round of RT-PCR on the TCR CDR3, the HTBI primer set was used together with the Qiagen OneStep RT-PCR kit. Blood samples also contained most of the expanded thyroid clonotypes (frequency above 0.001), which suggests that blood repertoires may reflect thyroid immune responses. A model built on a 13 V-J signature distinguished ophthalmopathy from stable hyperthyroidism, reaching roughly 88% sensitivity and under 84% specificity in cross-validation and 80%/75% in testing. In validation, progression to ophthalmopathy was predicted by the model with roughly 71% sensitivity and 72% to 80% specificity, a median of about 6 months before onset. TCR V-J signatures able to tell the groups apart were searched for in a discovery cohort of 100 or so patients, of whom 43 had Graves' ophthalmopathy and 57 had stable Graves' hyperthyroidism. Prospective prediction of ophthalmopathy was tested in an independent validation cohort consisting of fewer than 20 hyperthyroidism patients and 15 or so patients who later progressed to ophthalmopathy. For training and testing, the 100 or so patients in the discovery cohort were randomly divided in a 7:3 ratio. In several Graves' hyperthyroidism patients, the study also compared T-cell repertoires from thyroid tissue with T-cell repertoires from blood. After sampling, hyperthyroidism patients received methimazole starting at 30 mg daily, and ophthalmopathy patients received high-dose intravenous methylprednisolone. The libraries were constructed in a second round of multiplex PCR and then size-selected and purified. Libraries were sequenced paired-end with 100 bp reads on an Illumina HiSeq2000. Raw data were processed with SOAPnuke, discarding reads with adapters, uncalled bases, mean Phred below 15, or no exact constant-primer or identifier match. COPE v1.2.5 was used to merge the high-quality paired reads, and each unique nucleotide sequence was defined as a clonotype. MiTCR v1.1 was used to align the clonotypes against IMGT TRBV, TRBD and TRBJ reference segments. Analysis was restricted to V-J combinations with a frequency above 0.0001, which covered approximately 99% of repertoires. A TCS score was defined as the ratio between F50 (clonal expansion) and ExV (chaos), using BLOSUM62-based TCRdist between CDR3 peptides within each V-J. Welch's t-statistics and random forest reduced around 510 V-J features to 10 to 15, which were used in a naive Bayes classifier (R e1071). No statistical method was used to fix the sample size in advance, and group allocation was not hidden from the investigators. The paper describes TCR Vbeta CDR3 sequencing of around 140 peripheral blood samples, made up of roughly 40 ophthalmopathy patients, 70 to 75 hyperthyroidism patients and 17 progressor patients.

The sequence links TRBV28 to TRBJ2-7, with the D call perhaps TRBD1 or TRBD2, each one matching 5 bases. The TCR was taken from a woman in her thirties or forties with Graves disease. Donor details come from another sample of the same person, matched by shared clones. Sequenced here: peripheral blood mononuclear cells (PBMCs), sampled at new diagnosis, from a patient treated with antithyroid drugs. CDR3 loop: CASSQWPGPSYEQYF. The base sequence is TGTGCCAGCAGTCAATGGCCGGGACCTTCCTACGAGCAGTACTTC.